These T cell receptor beta chains were read from a single sample in a study of cytomegalovirus exposure and HLA in healthy donors. Assay: immunoSEQ multiplex PCR; the TCRdb copy retains only in-frame clones and omits some. The sample shows 150,000 to 200,000 clones, around 75% of them seen only once. Sequenced sample: PBMCs. These receptors all stem from a middle-aged woman in good health and CMV-seropositive. Both conserved end residues are part of each CDR3. D genes are given only for firm matches. Some rows have no size entry. The others give once, few or many, or a class for an expanded clone.

CASSEAQGEFF | TGTGCCAGCAGTGAAGCGCAGGGGGAGTTCTTC | - | TRBJ2-1 | TRBD1 | TRBV2
CAIGRGLNTEAFF | TGTGCCATCGGGAGGGGCTTAAACACTGAAGCTTTCTTT | - | TRBJ1-1 | - | TRBV10-3
CASRGQGLFGEQYF | TGTGCCAGCAGAGGACAGGGACTCTTCGGCGAGCAGTACTTC | - | TRBJ2-7 | TRBD1 | TRBV2
CASSKLKSGLAGNTGELFF | TGTGCCAGTAGTAAGCTCAAATCCGGACTAGCGGGTAACACCGGGGAGCTGTTTTTT | - | TRBJ2-2 | TRBD2 | TRBV19
CASSRDYSKSPQYF | TGTGCTAGCAGCCGAGACTACTCCAAGAGTCCCCAGTACTTC | - | TRBJ2-5 | - | TRBV7-7
CASSLWREGFGNEQFF | TGTGCCAGCAGCTTATGGCGGGAGGGTTTTGGTAATGAGCAGTTCTTC | - | TRBJ2-1 | TRBD2 | TRBV11-1
CASSFSQGATNEKLFF | TGTGCCAGCAGTTTCTCACAGGGAGCAACTAATGAAAAACTGTTTTTT | - | TRBJ1-4 | - | TRBV28
CASSQDQGGGSAEQYF | TGCGCCAGCAGCCAAGATCAGGGGGGAGGATCCGCCGAGCAGTACTTC | - | TRBJ2-7 | - | TRBV4-1
CAISPDSGTYNEQFF | TGTGCCATCAGCCCCGATAGCGGTACCTACAATGAGCAGTTCTTC | - | TRBJ2-1 | - | TRBV10-3
CASREDRSSYNEQFF | TGTGCCAGCAGAGAAGACAGATCCTCCTACAATGAGCAGTTCTTC | - | TRBJ2-1 | - | TRBV25-1
CASSVVRGTDTGELFF | TGTGCCAGCAGCGTGGTTAGAGGGACAGACACCGGGGAGCTGTTTTTT | - | TRBJ2-2 | TRBD1 | TRBV5-4
CASSRNPGQSSDTQYF | TGTGCCAGCAGTCGCAACCCGGGACAGTCATCAGATACGCAGTATTTT | - | TRBJ2-3 | TRBD1 | TRBV5-6
CAWSALSDTQYF | TGTGCCTGGAGTGCCTTATCAGATACGCAGTATTTT | - | TRBJ2-3 | - | TRBV30
CASSAVGGRTGELFF | TGTGCCAGCAGCGCCGTCGGCGGGAGGACCGGGGAGCTGTTTTTT | - | TRBJ2-2 | TRBD2 | TRBV7-3
CASSLNLVSDEQFF | TGTGCCAGCAGCTTAAACTTAGTGTCGGATGAGCAGTTCTTC | - | TRBJ2-1 | - | TRBV11-2
CASSLGEPYEQYF | TGTGCCAGCAGCTTAGGAGAACCCTACGAGCAGTACTTC | few | TRBJ2-7 | - | TRBV11-1